This T cell receptor beta chain was profiled in a study of T cells in localized non-small cell lung cancer (dated by TCRdb to about 2020). In the study overall: T cell repertoires of 200 to 250 early-stage NSCLC patients were analyzed, with tumors being compared against uninvolved tumor-adjacent lungs. All 240 or so NSCLC patients in the cohort were treatment-naive and had localized lung tumors that were resected. A mean age of around 66 years was recorded for the NSCLC patients, of whom 129 were male and more than 85 were female. Broad study findings and their caveats: Uninvolved tumor-adjacent lung showed the highest T cell clonality, higher than tumor, which suggests more focused antigenic responses in the uninvolved tumor-adjacent lung. Because multi-region tumor sequencing was not done, intratumor heterogeneity could not be ruled out. Higher blood T cell density associated with longer overall survival, while higher adjacent-lung clonality associated with shorter survival. Since the design was exploratory, TCR variables were selected using unadjusted p-values with no false-discovery rate correction. A median of roughly 58 of the top 100 tumor clones were detected in paired uninvolved adjacent lung, and 25 to 35 of these tumor clones were also found among the top 100 clones of the paired uninvolved adjacent lung.

The germline V gene (reference sequence) yields LNHDA for CDR1 and SQIVND for CDR2. There are 15 amino acids in the CDR3, from cysteine to phenylalanine inclusive. CDR3 DNA only is kept here, 45 bases in frame from base 1. V is pared back by 9 bases and J by 5 bases, with 19 bases lying between the germline termini. Comment on this clone: No antigen is known for it. Base qualities are not provided; no much larger clone lies one nucleotide away.

The immunoSEQ Assay was used to sequence TCR beta CDR3 regions from DNA. Processing in the source paper ran as follows. To compute T cell density, TCR beta template counts were normalized to usable DNA, which was estimated by amplifying housekeeping genes. Using the preseqR package, richness was estimated by extrapolating to 120,000 templates for tissue samples and 400,000 templates for PBMC samples. Clonality was calculated as one minus Pielou's evenness. Tissue-enriched TCRs were identified by differential abundance testing using productive amino-acid clonotypes, minimum total count 5 and alpha 0.1. The Jaccard Index and the Morisita Overlap Index were used to measure how much the repertoires overlapped between compartments. GLIPH clustered TCR beta CDR3s with public tetramer-defined viral CDR3s; viral motifs required at least three viral sequences plus V-gene enrichment. The immuneACCESS repertoire file appears here via TCRdb, limited to in-frame rearrangements. These files lack a portion of the clones; in checked studies, under half of the deficit traces to unresolved V genes, and the cause of the others is not known. V, J and clone size reflect that table, while D and trimming were determined from the DNA. The sample includes 45,000 to 70,000 clones, with 75% to 90% observed a single time. Less than 6% of the sample comes from the top ten.

At diagnosis, peripheral blood, uninvolved tumor-adjacent lung and tumor were collected and stored as a combination of fresh-frozen and FFPE material. For TCR repertoire profiling, blood samples were analyzed in the form of peripheral blood mononuclear cells. This specimen was peripheral blood, taken before any cancer treatment. This TCR was sampled from a woman aged 40-69 years with stage I lung adenocarcinoma. The rearranged chain carries TRBV19 and TRBJ2-2; TRBD1 might be the D gene, on 6 matching bases. CDR3 loop: CASDLTGSGTGELFF. At the DNA level, the sequence is TGTGCCAGCGATCTAACAGGGAGTGGTACCGGGGAGCTGTTTTTT.